This passage covers 2 T cell receptor beta chains from one sample sequenced in a study of neoadjuvant anti-PD-1 for oral cavity cancer. Sequencing was performed with immunoSEQ multiplex PCR; in TCRdb, only in-frame clones are kept and a portion is missing. The sample yields approximately 68,000 clones, around 85% seen once. Time point denoted: after neoadjuvant nivolumab, at surgical resection. Here the sequenced sample was PBMCs, taken after nivolumab (anti-PD-1) treatment. The receptors stem from a person aged 35-79 years with oral cavity squamous cell carcinoma.

The J gene is TRBJ1-4, the V gene TRBV6-1, with D possibly matching TRBD1 (5 bases). V was shortened by 6 bases and J by 4 bases, with 15 bases between the two germline ends. This CDR3 contains 15 residues. Germline CDR1 and CDR2: MNHNS and SASEGT. CDR3 protein: CASRETAIINEKLFF. The CDR3 region has the DNA TGTGCCAGCAGGGAGACAGCGATCATTAATGAAAAACTGTTTTTT.

V is TRBV11-3 and J is TRBJ2-3, with D maybe TRBD1 (5 bases). Trimming removed 1 base from V and 2 bases from J, with 7 bases in between. The CDR3 is 14 residues long. Germline CDR1 SGHNT, CDR2 YENEEA. The CDR3 region is CASSLAQDTDTQYF. DNA for the CDR3: TGTGCCAGCAGCTTAGCACAGGACACAGATACGCAGTATTTT. The entire variable domain, with the rest obtained from reference TRBV11-3 and TRBJ2-3, is as follows: EAGVVQSPRYKIIEKKQPVAFWCNPISGHNTLYWYLQNLGQGPELLIRYENEEAVDDSQLPKDRFSAERLKGVDSTLKIQPAELGDSAVYLCASSLAQDTDTQYFGPGTRLTVL.